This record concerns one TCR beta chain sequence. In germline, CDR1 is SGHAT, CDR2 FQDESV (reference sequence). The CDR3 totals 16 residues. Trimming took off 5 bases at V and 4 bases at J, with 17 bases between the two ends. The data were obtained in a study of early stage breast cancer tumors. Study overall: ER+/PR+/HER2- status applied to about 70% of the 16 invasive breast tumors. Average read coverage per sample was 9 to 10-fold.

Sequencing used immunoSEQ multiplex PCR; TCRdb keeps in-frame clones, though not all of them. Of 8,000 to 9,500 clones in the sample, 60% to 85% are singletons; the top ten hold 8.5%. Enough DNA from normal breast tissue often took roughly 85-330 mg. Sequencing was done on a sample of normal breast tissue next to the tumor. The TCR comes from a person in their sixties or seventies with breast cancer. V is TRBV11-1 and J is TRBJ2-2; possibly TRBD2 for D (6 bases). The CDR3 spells CASSPRGSGLTGELFF. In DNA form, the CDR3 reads TGTGCCAGCAGCCCCCGTGGGAGCGGGCTCACCGGGGAGCTGTTTTTT.